What follows describes a single T cell receptor beta chain. Its antigen specificity is not known. No much larger clone exists at a distance of one base, and base qualities are not known. The data were taken from a study of response to subunit inactivated influenza vaccine (dated by TCRdb to the late 2010s). For the wider study: The study used deep quantitative T cell receptor repertoire profiling to track responses to a trivalent subunit inactivated influenza vaccine. Beyond this particular receptor, the publication reports: It was suggested by the authors that each seasonal influenza vaccination may recruit only a limited number of new T cells.

The library was prepared using RT-PCR. The sample was run on an Illumina HiSeq 2500. TCRdb redid the processing of the public reads, applying fastp at Q25 and MiXCR, and retained in-frame beta chains. Each CDR3 protein appears once, grouped with its most common genes and DNA. Present in this sample are fewer than 250,000 distinct CDR3 sequences, 13% to 15% of which were seen just once. The ten most abundant clones make up 26% of the sample. From cysteine to phenylalanine, the CDR3 is 14 amino acids long. The entry retains the CDR3 DNA only, 42 bases that are in frame from base 1. The germline V gene specifies SGDLS as CDR1 and YYNGEE as CDR2. V is clipped by 4 bases and J by 2 bases, and the sequence between their germline boundaries is 12 bases long.

Specimen: CD8+ T cells sorted from PBMCs, collected approximately 5 days after vaccination. The chain links TRBV9 with TRBJ2-5, and possibly TRBD1, on 5 matching bases. The origin of this receptor is a man aged 45-65 years who received an inactivated influenza vaccine. Donor details come from another sample of the same person, matched by shared clones. CDR3 sequence: CASSPPRQQETQYF. The nucleotide sequence reads TGTGCCAGCAGCCCTCCCCGACAGCAAGAGACCCAGTACTTC.